This passage covers 24 T cell receptor beta chains from one sample sequenced in a study of cytomegalovirus exposure and HLA in healthy donors. Both 60 Vbeta primers and 13 Jbeta primers went into the PCR. Clones were sequenced by immunoSEQ multiplex PCR, and TCRdb holds only the in-frame ones, with some missing. The repertoire includes approximately 100,000 clones, roughly three fifths of them detected once, and over 3.5% sits in the top ten. The sample consisted of PBMCs. These receptors were obtained from a man aged 25-45 years in good health and CMV-seropositive.

The chain uses TRBV29-1 and TRBJ1-1; TRBD1 matches at 7 bases. The germline gives CDR1 SQVTM, CDR2 ANQGSEA. The junction had 4 bases not matched to a gene; V was cut back by 1 base and J by 5 bases. The CDR3 extends over 13 amino acids. The CDR3 DNA reads TGCAGCGTTGAAGGACAGGGTACGACTGAAGCTTTCTTT. Translating gives CSVEGQGTTEAFF.

The rearrangement links TRBV6-1 to TRBJ2-3, with D possibly TRBD2 on 7 matching bases. Germline values: CDR1 MNHNS, CDR2 SASEGT. The CDR3 contains 15 residues. Trimming stripped 4 bases from V and 4 bases from J, with 15 bases between. The DNA for the CDR3 is TGTGCCAGCAGTGCCCGCGGGGGCGAGGCAGATACGCAGTATTTT. Encoded protein: CASSARGGEADTQYF.

The CDR3, as DNA: TGCGCCAGCAGCTTGGCAGCGGGGAACGGGGAGCTGTTTTTT. This codes for CASSLAAGNGELFF. V and J are TRBV5-1 and TRBJ2-2, with 7 positions matching TRBD2. Looked up from germline, CDR1 is SGHRS and CDR2 is YFSETQ. This CDR3 comprises 14 residues. The trim removed 0 bases at V and 7 bases at J, leaving 3 bases unmatched.

The chain has TRBV19 and TRBJ2-3; possible D gene TRBD2, 7 bases. In germline, CDR1 is LNHDA, CDR2 SQIVND (reference sequence). The ends were cut back, 5 bases at V and 5 bases at J, with 20 bases in the middle. The CDR3 totals 16 residues. This CDR3 is CASSSPRGLLKDTQYF. CDR3 sequence (DNA): TGTGCCAGTAGTTCCCCCAGGGGACTACTGAAAGATACGCAGTATTTT.

CDR3 bases: TGTGCCAGCAGCTCCACTAGCGACTACTACAATGAGCAGTTCTTC. This codes for CASSSTSDYYNEQFF. This rearrangement joins TRBV11-2 to TRBJ2-1; 7 nucleotides agree with TRBD2. Germline V lookup: CDR1 SGHAT, CDR2 FQNNGV. CDR3 size: 15 residues. Germline trimming cut 4 bases from V and 3 bases from J; bases unmatched to any gene: 6.

The chain recombines TRBV7-8 with TRBJ1-5, with D possibly being TRBD1 (6 bases). The CDR3 is 16 amino acids. CDR1 and CDR2 from the germline V gene are SGHVS and FQNEAQ. Trimming cost V 5 bases and J 3 bases, with 17 bases left between them. Here the CDR3 reads CASSQEGRGYNQPQHF. The CDR3 region has the DNA TGTGCCAGCAGCCAAGAAGGCAGGGGCTACAATCAGCCCCAGCATTTT.

This sequence joins TRBV27 and TRBJ1-1; the match to TRBD1 covers 7 bases. The junction had 8 bases not matched to a gene; V was cut back by 3 bases and J by 7 bases. Per the germline V gene, CDR1 is MNHEY and CDR2 is SMNVEV (reference sequence). The CDR3 runs to 14 residues. CDR3 nucleotides: TGTGCCAGCAGTTTGGGCAGGGGGGCGAATGAAGCTTTCTTT. Translating it yields CASSLGRGANEAFF.

This clone was observed once. The chain carries TRBV6-5 and TRBJ1-2; 11 nucleotides align to TRBD1. This CDR3 comprises 16 residues. Per the germline V gene, CDR1 is MNHEY and CDR2 is SVGAGI. Trimming at V came to 2 bases and at J to 4 bases, leaving 6 bases not matched to a gene. The CDR3 loop is CASSYTRTGGTYGYTF. The CDR3 DNA reads TGTGCCAGCAGTTACACCCGGACAGGGGGCACCTATGGCTACACCTTC.

This clone was counted only a few times. V and J are TRBV30 and TRBJ1-2, with D possibly being TRBD1 (6 bases). The V end was cut by 5 bases, the J end by 5 bases, with 12 bases between. The CDR3 loop spans 12 amino acids. Per germline, CDR1 GTSNPN and CDR2 SVGIG (reference sequence). CDR3 sequence: CAWGRGSYGYTF. The CDR3 nucleotides read TGTGCCTGGGGCAGGGGATCGTATGGCTACACCTTC.

The chain links TRBV6-8 to TRBJ1-4; 10 nucleotides align to TRBD1. The germline V gene encodes CDR1 MNHGY and CDR2 SAAAGT. The CDR3 runs 15 residues. J lost 7 bases, V lost 8 bases, and 10 bases had no gene match. The CDR3 here is CASLCAGQGGEKLFF. CDR3 nucleotide sequence: TGTGCCAGCCTATGCGCCGGACAGGGGGGTGAAAAACTGTTTTTT.

The J gene is TRBJ2-1, the V gene TRBV4-1; tentatively, D is TRBD2 (5 bases). The CDR3 is made up of 14 amino acids. The V end was cut by 6 bases, the J end by 2 bases, with 11 bases between. CDR1 is MGHRA, CDR2 YSYEKL, per germline. CDR3 sequence reads: CASRGEGAYNEQFF. The CDR3 DNA reads as TGCGCCAGCAGAGGCGAGGGCGCCTACAATGAGCAGTTCTTC.

This sequence joins TRBV6-1 and TRBJ1-5, with a tentative D call TRBD1 (6 bases). Per germline, CDR1 MNHNS and CDR2 SASEGT. This CDR3 comprises 13 residues. Trimming removed 6 bases at V and 7 bases at J, with 13 bases between. The CDR3 region has the DNA TGTGCCAGCAGCCCAGGGGTGAACCAGCCCCAGCATTTT. Its translation: CASSPGVNQPQHF.

The chain combines TRBV6-1 with TRBJ1-5, with D perhaps TRBD1 (5 bases). The germline V and J ends were trimmed by 7 bases and 4 bases, with 17 bases remaining between them. The V gene's germline CDR1 is MNHNS and CDR2 SASEGT. The length of the CDR3 is 15 residues. The CDR3 region is CASNELGGTNQPQHF. The CDR3 nucleotides are TGTGCCAGCAACGAGCTTGGAGGGACGAATCAGCCCCAGCATTTT.

The chain carries TRBV25-1 and TRBJ1-6; D unclear. The CDR3 contains 13 residues. Germline lookup yields CDR1 MGHDK and CDR2 SYGVNS. Trimming removed 4 bases at V and 9 bases at J, with 10 bases between. In DNA, the CDR3 is TGTGCCAGCAGTGGGGTTGGAGTTTCACCCCTCCACTTT. It specifies CASSGVGVSPLHF. Full variable domain (missing parts from reference TRBV25-1 and TRBJ1-6): EADIYQTPRYLVIGTGKKITLECSQTMGHDKMYWYQQDPGMELHLIHYSYGVNSTEKGDLSSESTVSRIRTEHFPLTLESARPSHTSQYLCASSGVGVSPLHFGNGTRLTVT.

The rearrangement uses TRBV5-4 and TRBJ1-4, with 7 positions matching TRBD1. The V gene end was trimmed by 1 base and the J gene end by 7 bases; junction bases not matched to a gene: 4. The CDR3 contains 14 residues. Germline CDR1 is SGHNT and CDR2 is YYREEE (reference sequence). CDR3 coding DNA: TGTGCCAGCAGCTTGAAGGGGGCGCCTGAAAAACTGTTTTTT. Protein: CASSLKGAPEKLFF. The full variable domain, in which reference TRBV5-4 and TRBJ1-4 provide the parts outside the CDR3, is ETGVTQSPTHLIKTRGQQVTLRCSSQSGHNTVSWYQQALGQGPQFIFQYYREEENGRGNFPPRFSGLQFPNYSSELNVNALELDDSALYLCASSLKGAPEKLFFGSGTQLSVL.

This rearrangement joins TRBV11-3 to TRBJ1-1; no reliable D call. The CDR3 sequence is 13 residues long. Deletions cut 0 bases from V and 11 bases from J, with 13 bases between. Per the germline V gene, CDR1 is SGHNT and CDR2 is YENEEA. CDR3 sequence: CASSLEPEVPAFF. As DNA, the CDR3 is TGTGCCAGCAGCTTAGAACCCGAGGTTCCGGCTTTCTTT.

In its sample, this clone was seen once. The chain links TRBV7-2 to TRBJ2-5; 14 bases are shared with TRBD2. This CDR3 comprises 18 residues. Trimming at V came to 2 bases and at J to 0 bases, leaving 5 bases not matched to a gene. Germline CDR1 reads SGHTA; CDR2 reads FQGNSA. CDR3 protein: CASSLQRTSGGYQETQYF. The DNA for the CDR3 is TGTGCCAGCAGCTTACAAAGGACTAGCGGGGGGTACCAAGAGACCCAGTACTTC.

The CDR3 sequence is CASSDSRAPNEKLFF. CDR3 nucleotides: TGTGCCAGCAGCGACAGCAGAGCCCCTAATGAAAAACTGTTTTTT. The chain has TRBV28 and TRBJ1-4, with D possibly being TRBD1 (5 bases). Per germline, CDR1 MDHEN and CDR2 SYDVKM. The CDR3 covers 15 residues. Between the trimmed V and J ends, which lost 6 bases and 3 bases, there was a span of 14 bases. Full variable domain (outside the CDR3, taken from reference TRBV28 and TRBJ1-4): DVKVTQSSRYLVKRTGEKVFLECVQDMDHENMFWYRQDPGLGLRLIYFSYDVKMKEKGDIPEGYSVSREKKERFSLILESASTNQTSMYLCASSDSRAPNEKLFFGSGTQLSVL.

This clone was counted a few times. The chain has TRBV5-8 and TRBJ2-3; possible D gene TRBD1, 5 bases. V lost 6 bases, J lost 4 bases, and 18 bases lay in between. Per germline, CDR1 SGHTS and CDR2 YDEGEE. This CDR3 is built from 15 residues. The CDR3, as DNA: TGTGCCAGCACCAGATTGGGGCCCGGCGCAGATACGCAGTATTTT. Its protein is CASTRLGPGADTQYF. Variable domain in full (rest from reference TRBV5-8 and TRBJ2-3): EAGVTQSPTHLIKTRGQQATLRCSPISGHTSVYWYQQALGLGLQFLLWYDEGEERNRGNFPPRFSGRQFPNYSSELNVNALELEDSALYLCASTRLGPGADTQYFGPGTRLTVL.

V is TRBV10-3 and J is TRBJ2-5; 7 nucleotides match TRBD2. Per the germline V gene, CDR1 is ENHRY and CDR2 is SYGVKD. The trim removed 0 bases at V and 4 bases at J, leaving 2 bases unmatched. The length of the CDR3 is 14 residues. The CDR3: CAISESAGVETQYF. The CDR3 DNA reads TGTGCCATCAGTGAGTCGGCGGGAGTAGAGACCCAGTACTTC.

In this sample, this clone turned up a few times. The gene calls are TRBV6-5 and TRBJ2-7; D possibly corresponds to TRBD1 (6 bases). Trimming cost V 2 bases and J 7 bases, with 15 bases left between them. The germline CDR1 and CDR2 sequences are MNHEY and SVGAGI. The CDR3 is made up of 14 amino acids. The CDR3 spells CASSYVTGSAEQYF. CDR3 bases: TGTGCCAGCAGTTACGTTACAGGGTCGGCTGAGCAGTACTTC.

The chain employs TRBV5-5 and TRBJ1-2; TRBD1 might be the D (5 bases). The CDR3 contains 14 residues. The germline gives CDR1 SGHKS, CDR2 YYEKEE (reference sequence). Between the trimmed V and J ends, which lost 0 bases and 4 bases, there was a span of 10 bases. The CDR3 loop is CASSLGQGFYGYTF. CDR3 coding DNA: TGTGCCAGCAGCTTGGGGCAGGGCTTCTATGGCTACACCTTC.

The V call is TRBV11-2, the J call TRBJ2-7, with 10 bases fitting TRBD1. Trimming took 5 bases from V and 1 from J; bases not matched to a gene: 11. CDR1 is SGHAT, CDR2 FQNNGV, per germline. The CDR3 totals 17 residues. The CDR3 region is CASSRGARDRGSYEQYF. The CDR3 DNA is TGTGCCAGCAGCCGGGGAGCTCGGGACAGGGGATCCTACGAGCAGTACTTC.

This clone came up a few times. This chain joins TRBV7-9 and TRBJ1-4; the match to TRBD1 covers 8 bases. CDR1 and CDR2 from the germline V gene are SEHNR and FQNEAQ (reference sequence). CDR3 length: 18 residues. V gave up 2 bases and J gave up 5 bases; unmatched junction bases: 13. CDR3 protein: CASSLSRAGTGKNEKLFF. The CDR3 DNA sequence: TGTGCCAGCAGCTTAAGCCGGGCGGGGACAGGAAAAAATGAAAAACTGTTTTTT.